Listed here are 28 T cell receptor beta chains from one sample, sequenced in a study of blood T cell repertoires in COVID-19. Method: immunoSEQ multiplex PCR; TCRdb's copy keeps in-frame clones and lacks some. The data contain about 310,000 clones, around 87% of them singletons. Sequenced material: peripheral blood. The origin of the receptors is a man aged 45-60 years with active or convalescent COVID-19.

This chain connects TRBV2 to TRBJ2-5; no reliable D call. The CDR3 runs to 15 residues. The V gene lost 3 bases and the J gene lost 5 bases, with 16 bases spanning the gap. Per germline, CDR1 SNHLY and CDR2 FYNNEI. CDR3 in amino acids: CASSEGRGGSETQYF. The DNA for the CDR3 is TGTGCCAGCAGTGAGGGTCGTGGCGGTTCGGAGACCCAGTACTTC.

CDR3 residues: CASSLGGSLYNEQFF. The DNA for the CDR3 is TGCGCCAGCAGCCTGGGAGGCTCACTCTACAATGAGCAGTTCTTC. The chain is built from TRBV5-1 and TRBJ2-1, with a possible D match to TRBD2 (6 bases). Trimming cost V 4 bases and J 3 bases, with 14 bases left between them. This CDR3 region has 15 residues. Germline V gene data show CDR1 as SGHRS and CDR2 as YFSETQ.

The genes are TRBV9 and TRBJ1-6; 8 nucleotides match TRBD1. Germline V gene data show CDR1 as SGDLS and CDR2 as YYNGEE. With V trimmed by 4 bases and J by 5 bases, 8 bases remained unmatched. CDR3 length equals 16 residues. As DNA, the CDR3 is TGTGCCAGCAGCACCCAGGGGGCCCAAAATAATTCACCCCTCCACTTT. Its translation is CASSTQGAQNNSPLHF.

V gene TRBV6-6 combines with J gene TRBJ2-1, with TRBD2 matching over 7 bases. Per the germline V gene, CDR1 is MNHNY and CDR2 is SVGAGI (reference sequence). This CDR3 spans 15 amino acids. With 6 bases clipped from V and 4 bases from J, the junction kept 9 bases outside the gene matches. The CDR3: CASRGISGIYNEQFF. For the CDR3, the DNA is TGTGCCAGCAGGGGAATAAGCGGGATTTACAATGAGCAGTTCTTC.

In regard to this clone: Additional DNA sequences in this sample encode the identical CDR3. This chain joins TRBV28 and TRBJ2-7; TRBD1 matches at 10 bases. Germline V gives CDR1 MDHEN, CDR2 SYDVKM. This CDR3 is 14 amino acids long. With 6 bases clipped from V and 4 bases from J, the junction kept 6 bases outside the gene matches. CDR3 region: CASSSGQGTYEQYF. The CDR3, as DNA: TGTGCCAGCAGCTCGGGACAGGGGACTTACGAGCAGTACTTC.

In this sample, this clone turned up once. The chain joins TRBV6-5 to TRBJ2-2; TRBD1 matches 8 bases. The trim removed 6 bases at V and 6 bases at J, leaving 6 bases unmatched. Germline assignment: CDR1 MNHEY and CDR2 SVGAGI. The CDR3 runs 14 residues. The CDR3 DNA is TGTGCCAGCAGCCGGACAGGGAGGTCCGGGGAGCTGTTTTTT. It codes for CASSRTGRSGELFF.

This clone occurred a few times. This rearrangement joins TRBV9 to TRBJ2-7; D may be TRBD1 (6 bases). Germline V gene lookup returns CDR1 SGDLS and CDR2 YYNGEE. The germline V and J ends were trimmed by 0 bases and 7 bases, with 11 bases remaining between them. CDR3 length: 13 residues. The CDR3 sequence: CASSVGTVGEQYF. CDR3 coding DNA: TGTGCCAGCAGCGTAGGGACAGTGGGGGAGCAGTACTTC.

The J gene is TRBJ1-2, the V gene TRBV2; weak D call: TRBD1 (5 bases). Germline CDR1 SNHLY, CDR2 FYNNEI. The CDR3 runs 13 residues. Trimming pared 4 bases from V and 7 bases from J, leaving 13 bases between. CDR3 loop: CASSVGGTGGYTF. The CDR3 region has the DNA TGTGCCAGCAGTGTGGGGGGGACCGGTGGCTACACCTTC.

V usage is TRBV28 and J usage is TRBJ1-5, with D hard to call. There are 18 residues in the CDR3. With 2 bases removed from V and 4 bases from J, the gap between germline ends came to 21 bases. Germline CDR1 reads MDHEN; CDR2 reads SYDVKM. Here the CDR3 reads CASSLEKKREGFNQPQHF. CDR3 in DNA: TGTGCCAGCAGTTTAGAGAAAAAAAGGGAGGGCTTTAATCAGCCCCAGCATTTT.

The chain is built from TRBV4-3 and TRBJ2-3; 8 nucleotides match TRBD1. V dropped 0 bases and J dropped 12; count of bases not matched to a gene: 11. This CDR3 region has 15 residues. Germline values: CDR1 LGHNA, CDR2 YSLEER. Written as DNA, the CDR3 is TGCGCCAGCAGCCAAGATAATTTTTACACAGGGGGACAGTATTTT. It codes for CASSQDNFYTGGQYF.

This chain uses TRBV28 with TRBJ2-1, with D unresolved. The V gene's germline CDR1 is MDHEN and CDR2 SYDVKM. Trimming removed 9 bases at V and 0 bases at J, with 15 bases between. The CDR3 loop spans 15 amino acids. CDR3 sequence (DNA): TGTGCCAGTGATCCTAGTATGAACTCCTACAATGAGCAGTTCTTC. Encoded protein: CASDPSMNSYNEQFF. The whole variable domain, remainder taken from reference TRBV28 and TRBJ2-1, is DVKVTQSSRYLVKRTGEKVFLECVQDMDHENMFWYRQDPGLGLRLIYFSYDVKMKEKGDIPEGYSVSREKKERFSLILESASTNQTSMYLCASDPSMNSYNEQFFGPGTRLTVL.

The V call is TRBV7-8, the J call TRBJ1-1; the D gene is possibly TRBD1 (6 bases). With 5 bases removed from V and 3 bases from J, the gap between germline ends came to 13 bases. Germline CDR1 and CDR2: SGHVS and FQNEAQ. The CDR3 consists of 14 residues. The CDR3 loop is CASSQGNSDTEAFF. DNA of the CDR3: TGTGCCAGCAGCCAGGGGAATAGTGACACTGAAGCTTTCTTT.

V gene TRBV20-1 combines with J gene TRBJ1-1; 7 bases are a match to TRBD1. V shed 2 bases and J 9 bases; nucleotides not matched to a gene: 3. This CDR3 is built from 11 residues. In germline, CDR1 is DFQATT, CDR2 SNEGSKA (reference sequence). DNA of the CDR3: TGCAGTGCTAGATCGGGACAGAAAGCTTTCTTT. Amino acids: CSARSGQKAFF.

V and J are TRBV7-2 and TRBJ1-2, with TRBD1 matching over 9 bases. There are 14 residues in the CDR3. The germline V gene has CDR1 SGHTA and CDR2 FQGNSA. Trimming removed 5 bases from V and 3 bases from J; junction bases left unmatched: 4. The DNA for the CDR3 is TGTGCCAGCAGCGCGCGGACAGGGGACTATGGCTACACCTTC. Protein: CASSARTGDYGYTF.

This rearrangement joins TRBV14 to TRBJ1-6; D unclear. The germline CDR1 and CDR2 sequences are SGHDN and FVKESK. Trimming took 1 base from V and 6 from J, leaving 10 bases between them. The CDR3 has 15 residues. The CDR3 spells CASSQVRLTNSPLHF. The CDR3 DNA reads TGTGCCAGCAGCCAAGTGCGCCTCACTAATTCACCCCTCCACTTT.

The CDR3 is CASSQELPYEQYF. CDR3 bases: TGTGCCAGCAGCCAAGAACTGCCCTACGAGCAGTACTTC. The rearrangement joins TRBV3-1 (or the pseudogene TRBV3-2) to TRBJ2-7; D ambiguous. Per the germline V gene, CDR1 is LGHDT and CDR2 is YNNKEL (reference sequence). The CDR3 is made up of 13 amino acids. Trimming left V 0 bases short and J 2 bases short, with 5 bases between.

The chain recombines TRBV18 with TRBJ2-2; D call uncertain. CDR3 length equals 17 residues. Germline-derived CDR1 and CDR2 are KGHSH and LQKENI. Trimming stripped 1 base from V and 6 bases from J, with 18 bases between. The CDR3 protein is CASSPLTGSIASGELFF. The CDR3 nucleotides read TGTGCCAGCTCACCACTTACGGGTTCTATAGCATCCGGGGAGCTGTTTTTT.

On this clone itself: Additional DNA sequences in this sample encode the identical CDR3. The J gene is TRBJ1-1, the V gene TRBV10-3; D may be TRBD1 (5 bases). The V and J ends lost 2 bases and 4 bases respectively, with 11 bases between them. In germline, CDR1 is ENHRY, CDR2 SYGVKD. CDR3 length: 14 amino acids. The CDR3 protein is CAISEAGGGTEAFF. CDR3 bases: TGTGCCATCAGTGAGGCGGGGGGGGGCACTGAAGCTTTCTTT.

This clone was seen a handful of times. J is TRBJ1-2 and V is TRBV14, with 8 bases identical to TRBD1. This CDR3 has 18 amino acids. The germline gives CDR1 SGHDN, CDR2 FVKESK. V dropped 3 bases and J dropped 4; count of bases not matched to a gene: 16. The CDR3 bases are TGTGCCAGCAGCCATGCCGGGACAGGCCCCTTAGTCGGCTATGGCTACACCTTC. This codes for CASSHAGTGPLVGYGYTF.

CDR3 residues: CALQGPNEKLFF. The CDR3 DNA reads TGTGCCCTACAGGGTCCTAATGAAAAACTGTTTTTT. The chain has TRBV7-6 and TRBJ1-4, with D possibly TRBD1 on 6 matching bases. Looked up from germline, CDR1 is SGHVS and CDR2 is FNYEAQ. Trimming cost V 11 bases and J 3 bases, with 10 bases left between them. The CDR3 sequence is 12 residues long.

This chain connects TRBV5-6 to TRBJ1-5; D call uncertain. V was trimmed by 0 bases and J by 9 bases, leaving 10 bases between them. Germline CDR1 reads SGHDT; CDR2 reads YYEEEE. This CDR3 is 13 amino acids long. The CDR3 spells CASSLAGDGPQHF. The CDR3 DNA reads TGTGCCAGCAGCTTGGCCGGGGATGGGCCCCAGCATTTT.

This clone has just one count. The V call is TRBV28, the J call TRBJ2-1, with 13 bases matching TRBD2. V lost 4 bases, J lost 6 bases, and 12 bases stayed unmatched. The CDR3 sequence is 18 residues long. Germline V gives CDR1 MDHEN, CDR2 SYDVKM. CDR3 residues: CASSYPGLAGTSGNEQFF. CDR3 in DNA: TGTGCCAGCAGTTATCCGGGACTAGCGGGGACCTCCGGCAATGAGCAGTTCTTC.

V gene TRBV28 combines with J gene TRBJ1-2; 11 nucleotides align to TRBD1. The CDR3 runs 16 residues. Germline CDR1 and CDR2: MDHEN and SYDVKM. J gave up 7 bases and V 4 bases, and 11 bases lay outside the gene matches. CDR3: CASSSWTGGESAGYTF. The CDR3 coding sequence is TGTGCCAGCAGTTCCTGGACAGGGGGCGAAAGTGCTGGCTACACCTTC.

The CDR3 spells CASSVGAGNTGELFF. CDR3 sequence (DNA): TGTGCCAGCAGCGTAGGTGCCGGGAACACCGGGGAGCTGTTTTTT. This chain joins TRBV9 and TRBJ2-2, with D unresolved. Germline lookup yields CDR1 SGDLS and CDR2 YYNGEE. The V end was cut by 0 bases, the J end by 1 base, with 7 bases between. The CDR3 contains 15 residues.

The genes are TRBV7-2 and TRBJ1-6, with TRBD1 identical over 8 bases. The CDR3 is 14 amino acids. Germline-derived CDR1 and CDR2 are SGHTA and FQGNSA. Trimming removed 3 bases from V and 10 bases from J; junction bases left unmatched: 5. The CDR3 here is CASSFGQGISPLHF. CDR3 DNA sequence: TGTGCCAGCAGCTTCGGACAGGGTATATCACCCCTCCACTTT.

V gene TRBV18 combines with J gene TRBJ1-4, with 9 bases identical to TRBD1. The CDR3 is made up of 16 amino acids. Looked up from germline, CDR1 is KGHSH and CDR2 is LQKENI. V trimming: 5 bases; J trimming: 5 bases; junction bases outside the gene matches: 9. The CDR3 DNA sequence: TGTGCCAGCTCAACCTTGGGACAGGGCAGAAATGAAAAACTGTTTTTT. It encodes CASSTLGQGRNEKLFF.

V usage is TRBV28 and J usage is TRBJ1-5; D unclear. The germline CDR1 and CDR2 sequences are MDHEN and SYDVKM. The CDR3 contains 14 residues. Trimming cost V 6 bases and J 3 bases, with 12 bases left between them. For the CDR3, the DNA is TGTGCCAGCAGCCTACTAGCCGCCAATCAGCCCCAGCATTTT. This sequence encodes CASSLLAANQPQHF.

This chain connects TRBV5-1 to TRBJ2-2, with TRBD1 matching over 8 bases. The trim removed 4 bases at V and 6 bases at J, leaving 11 bases unmatched. The CDR3 loop spans 16 amino acids. Germline V gives CDR1 SGHRS, CDR2 YFSETQ. The CDR3 nucleotides read TGCGCCAGCAGCCCGATGGGGGAGACAGGGGCCGGGGAGCTGTTTTTT. It translates to CASSPMGETGAGELFF.